A selection of T cell receptor beta chains follows, all from one sample in a study of blood T cell repertoires in COVID-19. Sequencing used immunoSEQ multiplex PCR; TCRdb keeps in-frame clones, though not all of them. Of 250,000 to 300,000 clones detected, approximately 85% appear once; the ten largest clones hold approximately 11%. The specimen was peripheral blood. These receptors were collected from a woman aged 70 to 79 with acute or convalescent COVID-19. CDR3s include the opening cysteine and the closing phenylalanine or tryptophan. The D gene is left open where the match is weak. Size is omitted from some rows. Given values are once, few, many or a class for expanded clones.

clone size	D gene	V gene	J gene	CDR3 DNA	CDR3 protein
-	TRBD1	TRBV5-1	TRBJ2-1	TGCGCCAGCAGCACTAACTCGGGACAGGAGAGCCATGAGCAGTTCTTC	CASSTNSGQESHEQFF
-	-	TRBV19	TRBJ1-6	TGTGCCAGTAGTATGGGAGGTCTGAATTCACCCCTCCACTTT	CASSMGGLNSPLHF
-	-	TRBV14	TRBJ2-4	TGTGCCAGCAGCCAAGCAGGGGTTCCCATTCAGTACTTC	CASSQAGVPIQYF
-	-	TRBV7-8	TRBJ1-6	TGTGCCAGCAGCCCGGACAGAATTAATTCACCCCTCCACTTT	CASSPDRINSPLHF
once	-	TRBV12-3/TRBV12-4	TRBJ1-3	TGTGCCAGCAGACCAGGGCCTGGAAACACCATATATTTT	CASRPGPGNTIYF
-	-	TRBV28	TRBJ1-2	TGTGCCAGCAGTCCCCTACAGGCCGTCTATGGCTACACCTTC	CASSPLQAVYGYTF
-	-	TRBV19	TRBJ2-7	TGTGCCAGTAAGGTCGGGGACGAGCAGTACTTC	CASKVGDEQYF
-	TRBD1	TRBV27	TRBJ2-1	TGTGCCAGCAGACCCTACAGGGGGAATGAGCAGTTCTTC	CASRPYRGNEQFF
-	-	TRBV6-6	TRBJ1-1	TGTGCCAGCAGTCGTATGAACACTGAAGCTTTCTTT	CASSRMNTEAFF
-	-	TRBV6-5	TRBJ2-3	TGTGCCAGCAGTCCCGGGGGAAGGGGGCATGATACGCAGTATTTT	CASSPGGRGHDTQYF
-	-	TRBV2	TRBJ2-3	TGTGCCAGCAGTAGGAGCGAGGGGGAGGATACGCAGTATTTT	CASSRSEGEDTQYF
-	-	TRBV3-1/TRBV3-2	TRBJ2-3	TGTGCCAGCAGCCAAATAGGGGGAGGGGCGCGGACAGATACGCAGTATTTT	CASSQIGGGARTDTQYF
-	-	TRBV6-1	TRBJ1-2	TGTGCCAGCAGTGAATCGTACACGCCCGGGAGTAAGGGTGGCTACACCTTC	CASSESYTPGSKGGYTF
-	TRBD1	TRBV18	TRBJ2-7	TGTGCCAGCTCACTGCAGACAGGGACCTACGAGCAGTACTTC	CASSLQTGTYEQYF
-	TRBD1	TRBV5-6	TRBJ1-2	TGTGCCAGCAGCAAGGACAGGAGTGCGCACTATGGCTACACCTTC	CASSKDRSAHYGYTF
-	-	TRBV6-5	TRBJ1-6	TGTGCCAGCAGTTACGAGGCTAGGAATTCACCCCTCCACTTT	CASSYEARNSPLHF
once	-	TRBV7-2	TRBJ2-7	TGTGCCAGCCAGTTGCAGGGCGGGGGCTTATACGAGCAGTACTTC	CASQLQGGGLYEQYF
-	-	TRBV15	TRBJ1-3	TGTGCCACCAGCAGACCAAAAGGGGTACCTGGAAACACCATATATTTT	CATSRPKGVPGNTIYF
once	-	TRBV3-1/TRBV3-2	TRBJ1-2	TGTGCCAGCAGTAATTGGGACACACTTGGCGGAGGCTACACCTTC	CASSNWDTLGGGYTF
-	-	TRBV10-1	TRBJ2-7	TGCGCCAGCAGTGAAGGAGCTCGATACGAGCAGTACTTC	CASSEGARYEQYF
once	-	TRBV7-6	TRBJ1-6	TGTGCCAGCAGCGTCGACAGAGCCTATAATTCACCCCTCCACTTT	CASSVDRAYNSPLHF
-	-	TRBV19	TRBJ2-6	TGTGCCAGTAGTGGCATAGGGGTTTCTGGGGCCAACGTCCTGACTTTC	CASSGIGVSGANVLTF
few	-	TRBV5-6	TRBJ2-1	TGTGCCAGCAGCTTGGGCGGTGTTCAGCAGTTCTTC	CASSLGGVQQFF
-	TRBD1	TRBV2	TRBJ2-5	TGTGCCACCCCGACAGGGGTTGGAGAGACCCAGTACTTC	CATPTGVGETQYF
once	-	TRBV5-4	TRBJ2-1	TGTGCCAGCAGCTCCAGACAGTCGTACAATGAGCAGTTCTTC	CASSSRQSYNEQFF
-	-	TRBV7-9	TRBJ2-7	TGTGCCAGCAGCACACAGGGATACGAGCAGTACTTC	CASSTQGYEQYF
-	-	TRBV7-9	TRBJ1-6	TGTGCCAGCAGCTCGGGGGTAGGTTCACCCCTCCACTTT	CASSSGVGSPLHF
few	-	TRBV18	TRBJ1-6	TGTGCCAGCAAGGGGGTTTTAGATTCACCCCTCCACTTT	CASKGVLDSPLHF
-	-	TRBV27	TRBJ1-2	TGTGCCAGCAGCTCCCCCTCCGGGGGTAGGGGAGGCTACACCTTC	CASSSPSGGRGGYTF
once	-	TRBV11-2	TRBJ1-4	TGTGCCAGCAGCTTACGTGCAACTAATGAAAAACTGTTTTTT	CASSLRATNEKLFF
-	-	TRBV14	TRBJ1-1	TGTGCCAGCAGCCTGGGACTCACTGAAGCTTTCTTT	CASSLGLTEAFF
-	-	TRBV27	TRBJ1-1	TGTGCCAGCAGTTTCAGGGGATTGAACACTGAAGCTTTCTTT	CASSFRGLNTEAFF
-	TRBD1	TRBV10-3	TRBJ1-1	TGTGCCATCAGTCCGGGACAGGGGGCAGGGAACACTGAAGCTTTCTTT	CAISPGQGAGNTEAFF
-	-	TRBV6-5	TRBJ1-4	TGTGCCAGCAGTTGGCAGGGATTTGGGGATGAAAAACTGTTTTTT	CASSWQGFGDEKLFF
-	-	TRBV27	TRBJ1-1	TGTGCCAGCAGTTTAATCGTCGGAGGGTTACTGGCTTTCTTT	CASSLIVGGLLAFF
once	-	TRBV7-9	TRBJ2-1	TGTGCCAGCAGCTTAGAGCTAGGCAACAATGAGCAGTTCTTC	CASSLELGNNEQFF
-	-	TRBV2	TRBJ1-1	TGTGCCAGCAGTATCATGCGAACTGAAGCTTTCTTT	CASSIMRTEAFF
-	-	TRBV2	TRBJ2-5	TGTGCCAGCAGAGGTGAAGGGAGGATGGAGACCCAGTACTTC	CASRGEGRMETQYF